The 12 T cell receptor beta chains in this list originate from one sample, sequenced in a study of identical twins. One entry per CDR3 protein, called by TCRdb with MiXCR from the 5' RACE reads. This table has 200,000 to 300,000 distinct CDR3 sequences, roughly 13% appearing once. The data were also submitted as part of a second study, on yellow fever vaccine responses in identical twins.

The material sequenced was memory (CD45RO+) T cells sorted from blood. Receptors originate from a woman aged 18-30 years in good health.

The DNA of the CDR3 is TGTGCCAGCAGCTTTGCAGGGGCCAGGGGGGGCTACACCTTC. This codes for CASSFAGARGGYTF. The chain recombines TRBV7-8 with TRBJ1-2; TRBD1 matches at 7 bases. Germline loops: CDR1 SGHVS, CDR2 FQNEAQ. CDR3 length equals 14 residues. V lost 3 bases, J lost 8 bases, and 9 bases stayed unmatched.

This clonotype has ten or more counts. CDR3 DNA sequence: TGCAGTGCTACTAATCAGGGGTCCTACGAGCAGTACTTC. As protein: CSATNQGSYEQYF. V and J are TRBV20-1 and TRBJ2-7, with D perhaps matching TRBD1 (6 bases). V lost 4 bases and J 1 base, leaving 11 bases between the germline ends. CDR1 and CDR2 from the germline V gene are DFQATT and SNEGSKA (reference sequence). The CDR3 spans 13 residues.

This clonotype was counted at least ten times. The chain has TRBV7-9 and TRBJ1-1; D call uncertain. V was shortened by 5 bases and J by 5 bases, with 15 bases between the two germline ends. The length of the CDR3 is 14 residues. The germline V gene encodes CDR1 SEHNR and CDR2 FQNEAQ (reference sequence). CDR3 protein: CASSPGPPGTEAFF. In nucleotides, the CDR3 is TGTGCCAGCAGCCCAGGACCCCCCGGGACTGAAGCTTTCTTT. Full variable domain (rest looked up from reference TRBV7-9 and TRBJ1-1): DTGVSQNPRHKITKRGQNVTFRCDPISEHNRLYWYRQTLGQGPEFLTYFQNEAQLEKSRLLSDRFSAERPKGSFSTLEIQRTEQGDSAMYLCASSPGPPGTEAFFGQGTRLTVV.

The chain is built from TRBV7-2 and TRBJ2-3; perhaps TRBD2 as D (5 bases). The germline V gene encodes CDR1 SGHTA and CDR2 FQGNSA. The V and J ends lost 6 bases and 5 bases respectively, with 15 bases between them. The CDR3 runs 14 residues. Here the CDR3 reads CASSRQWERDTQYF. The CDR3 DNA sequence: TGTGCCAGCAGTAGGCAGTGGGAGAGAGATACGCAGTATTTT.

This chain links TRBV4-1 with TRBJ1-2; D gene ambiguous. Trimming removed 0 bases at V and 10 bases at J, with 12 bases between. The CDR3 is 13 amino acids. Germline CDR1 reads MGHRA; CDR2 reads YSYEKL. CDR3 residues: CASSQDLESFYTF. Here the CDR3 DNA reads TGCGCCAGCAGCCAAGATTTGGAAAGTTTCTACACCTTC.

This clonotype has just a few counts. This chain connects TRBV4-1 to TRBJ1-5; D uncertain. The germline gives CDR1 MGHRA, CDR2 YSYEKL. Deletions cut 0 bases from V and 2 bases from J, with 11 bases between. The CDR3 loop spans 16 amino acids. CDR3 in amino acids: CASSQESTWGNQPQHF. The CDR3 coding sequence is TGCGCCAGCAGCCAAGAGAGTACCTGGGGCAATCAGCCCCAGCATTTT.

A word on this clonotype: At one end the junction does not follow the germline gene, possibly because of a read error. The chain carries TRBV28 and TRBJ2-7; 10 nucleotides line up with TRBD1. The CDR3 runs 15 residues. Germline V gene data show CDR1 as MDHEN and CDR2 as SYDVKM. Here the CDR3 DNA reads TGTGTCAGCAGTTTTCGACAGGGGGCCGTTTACGAGCAGTACTTC. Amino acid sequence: CVSSFRQGAVYEQYF. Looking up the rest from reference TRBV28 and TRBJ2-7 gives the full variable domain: DVKVTQSSRYLVKRTGEKVFLECVQDMDHENMFWYRQDPGLGLRLIYFSYDVKMKEKGDIPEGYSVSREKKERFSLILESASTNQTSMYLCVSSFRQGAVYEQYFGPGTRLTVT.

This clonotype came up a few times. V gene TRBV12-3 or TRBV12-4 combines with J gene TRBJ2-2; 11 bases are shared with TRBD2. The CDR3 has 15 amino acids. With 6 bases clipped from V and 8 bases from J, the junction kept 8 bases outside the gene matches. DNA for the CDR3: TGTGCCAGCAGACGGACTAGCGGGTTCATTGGGGAGCTGTTTTTT. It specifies CASRRTSGFIGELFF.

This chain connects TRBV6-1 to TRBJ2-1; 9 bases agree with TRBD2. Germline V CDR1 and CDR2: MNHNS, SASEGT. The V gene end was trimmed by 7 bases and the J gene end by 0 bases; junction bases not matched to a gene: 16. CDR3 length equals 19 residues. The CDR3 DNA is TGTGCCAGCAAAATTTTGGGGGGTGGTAGCGGGAGCTCCTACAATGAGCAGTTCTTC. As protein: CASKILGGGSGSSYNEQFF.

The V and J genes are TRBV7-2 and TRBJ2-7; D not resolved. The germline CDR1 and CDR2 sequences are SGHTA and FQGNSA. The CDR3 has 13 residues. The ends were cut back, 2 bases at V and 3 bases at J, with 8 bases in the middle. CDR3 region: CASSLNYGYEQYF. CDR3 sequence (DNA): TGTGCCAGCAGCTTAAATTACGGCTACGAGCAGTACTTC.

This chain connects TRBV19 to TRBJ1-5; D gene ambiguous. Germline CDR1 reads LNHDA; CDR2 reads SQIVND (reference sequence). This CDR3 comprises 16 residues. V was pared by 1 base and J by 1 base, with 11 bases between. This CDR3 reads CASSIGPGRSNQPQHF. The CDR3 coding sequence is TGTGCCAGTAGTATAGGTCCGGGGAGGAGCAATCAGCCCCAGCATTTT.

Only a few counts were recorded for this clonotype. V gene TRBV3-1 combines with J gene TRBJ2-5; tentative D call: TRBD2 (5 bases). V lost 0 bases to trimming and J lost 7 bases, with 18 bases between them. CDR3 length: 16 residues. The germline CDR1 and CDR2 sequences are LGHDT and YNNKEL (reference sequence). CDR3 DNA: TGTGCCAGCAGCCAAGAAAGTTACCGGGCGGGTGGGACCCAGTACTTC. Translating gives CASSQESYRAGGTQYF.